This entry lists 21 T cell receptor beta chains sequenced from one sample in a study of T-cell reconstitution after alpha-beta-depleted transplantation in children. This sample's TCRbeta library carried unique molecular identifier barcodes. TCRdb re-called the PCR reads with MiXCR, one entry per CDR3 protein. The sample comprises 550,000 to 600,000 distinct CDR3 sequences, approximately 22% of which are singletons, and 14% rests with the top ten. The specimen comprised PBMCs, mostly from graft donor cells, sampled 360 days after TCRalphabeta/CD19-depleted stem cell transplant. The receptor set was obtained from a boy in the first two years of life who had a stem cell transplant for acute myeloid leukemia, so the T cells may come from the graft donor.

This clonotype was counted only a few times. This sequence joins TRBV7-6 and TRBJ2-7; D call uncertain. The length of the CDR3 is 12 residues. Germline V gene sequence: CDR1 SGHVS, CDR2 FNYEAQ. The V end lost 5 bases, the J end lost 2 bases, and 7 bases lay between the germline ends. CDR3 sequence: CASSNTPYEQYF. CDR3 DNA: TGTGCCAGCAGCAACACCCCCTACGAGCAGTACTTC.

The rearrangement links TRBV6-1 to TRBJ1-4; 7 bases match TRBD1. Trimming removed 5 bases from V and 5 bases from J; junction bases left unmatched: 11. The CDR3 covers 16 residues. Germline V lookup: CDR1 MNHNS, CDR2 SASEGT. CDR3 amino acids: CASSPDLTGPNEKLFF. The CDR3 DNA sequence: TGTGCCAGCAGTCCTGACCTGACAGGGCCAAATGAAAAACTGTTTTTT.

This clonotype was seen many times. The genes are TRBV6-5 and TRBJ2-7, with 12 bases aligning to TRBD2. Germline CDR1 and CDR2: MNHEY and SVGAGI. The CDR3 totals 15 residues. V trimming: 2 bases; J trimming: 7 bases; junction bases outside the gene matches: 6. In DNA, the CDR3 is TGTGCCAGCAGTTACAGGAGACTAGCGGGGGTGGAGCAGTACTTC. This translates into CASSYRRLAGVEQYF.

The V call is TRBV20-1, the J call TRBJ1-4, with D maybe TRBD1 (5 bases). Deletions cut 5 bases from V and 0 bases from J, with 7 bases between. The CDR3 extends over 13 amino acids. Germline CDR1 DFQATT, CDR2 SNEGSKA (reference sequence). CDR3 coding DNA: TGCAGTGCTCAGGGACCAACTAATGAAAAACTGTTTTTT. Amino acids: CSAQGPTNEKLFF.

This clonotype was counted a few times. The V gene is TRBV4-3, the J gene TRBJ2-7; 9 positions match TRBD2. V was pared by 0 bases and J by 5 bases, with 8 bases of the junction left unmatched. The CDR3 runs to 16 residues. CDR1 and CDR2 from the germline V gene are LGHNA and YSLEER. DNA of the CDR3: TGCGCCAGCAGCCAAGAAATGCGGGGGGGCTTGGACGAGCAGTACTTC. Protein product: CASSQEMRGGLDEQYF.

This clonotype was observed many times. V usage is TRBV5-1 and J usage is TRBJ1-1, with D uncertain. CDR3 length equals 13 residues. V was clipped by 4 bases and J by 0 bases, with 7 bases between them. Germline lookup yields CDR1 SGHRS and CDR2 YFSETQ. The DNA for the CDR3 is TGCGCCAGCAGCCCGGACTTGAACACTGAAGCTTTCTTT. Residues: CASSPDLNTEAFF. The full variable domain, rest sourced from reference TRBV5-1 and TRBJ1-1, is KAGVTQTPRYLIKTRGQQVTLSCSPISGHRSVSWYQQTPGQGLQFLFEYFSETQRNKGNFPGRFSGRQFSNSRSEMNVSTLELGDSALYLCASSPDLNTEAFFGQGTRLTVV.

In its sample, this clonotype was seen many times. V is TRBV27 and J is TRBJ1-1; no clear D gene. This CDR3 region has 15 residues. V was shortened by 0 bases and J by 0 bases, with 8 bases between the two germline ends. The germline gives CDR1 MNHEY, CDR2 SMNVEV (reference sequence). The CDR3 nucleotides read TGTGCCAGCAGTTTATCAGGGCATATGAACACTGAAGCTTTCTTT. It encodes CASSLSGHMNTEAFF.

This chain uses TRBV4-2 with TRBJ2-2; TRBD1 aligns across 9 bases. Germline CDR1 and CDR2: LGHNA and YNFKEQ. CDR3 size: 18 residues. V was clipped by 2 bases and J by 4 bases; unmatched bases: 11. The CDR3 nucleotides are TGTGCCAGCAGCCAACCTCTCGGACAGGGGAAACGCACCGGGGAGCTGTTTTTT. It encodes CASSQPLGQGKRTGELFF.

The rearrangement uses TRBV12-3 or TRBV12-4 and TRBJ1-6, with D unresolved. V dropped 7 bases and J dropped 0 bases, with 16 bases sitting between them. The CDR3 totals 17 residues. The CDR3 DNA follows: TGTGCCAGCATCCAGGAATGGGGTAGCTCCTATAATTCACCCCTCCACTTT. It encodes CASIQEWGSSYNSPLHF.

This clonotype was counted ten times or more. The chain couples TRBV18 to TRBJ2-7; 9 positions match TRBD2. The V segment lost 6 bases and the J segment 3 bases; nucleotides outside the gene matches: 6. This CDR3 has 14 residues. CDR1 and CDR2 from the germline V gene are KGHSH and LQKENI. Here the CDR3 reads CASSRTSAFYEQYV. In nucleotides, the CDR3 is TGTGCCAGCTCGCGGACTAGCGCCTTCTACGAGCAGTACGTC.

This clonotype occurred a few times. This sequence joins TRBV6-1 and TRBJ2-7, with D maybe TRBD2 (7 bases). The V end lost 6 bases, the J end lost 5 bases, and 14 bases lay between the germline ends. The CDR3 has 13 residues. Germline CDR1 reads MNHNS; CDR2 reads SASEGT. In nucleotides, the CDR3 is TGTGCCAGCAGGCGGGGGAAGGGGGACGAGCAGTACGTC. Translated, it gives CASRRGKGDEQYV.

The CDR3 DNA sequence: TGCGCCAGCAGCTTGGCCGCCAGGGGGCAGGGAGATACGCAGTATTTT. Protein product: CASSLAARGQGDTQYF. The chain recombines TRBV5-1 with TRBJ2-3, with 8 bases fitting TRBD1. The germline V gene has CDR1 SGHRS and CDR2 YFSETQ. The trim removed 0 bases at V and 5 bases at J, leaving 8 bases unmatched. This CDR3 has 16 amino acids.

The chain is built from TRBV10-3 and TRBJ2-3; a possible D gene is TRBD1 (6 bases). The CDR3 length is 15 residues. Trimming removed 3 bases at V and 2 bases at J, with 12 bases between. The germline V gene has CDR1 ENHRY and CDR2 SYGVKD. This chain's CDR3 is CAISEETGLTDTQYF. The CDR3 region has the DNA TGTGCCATCAGTGAAGAGACAGGCCTCACAGATACGCAGTATTTT.

At least ten counts were recorded for this clonotype. The chain carries TRBV29-1 and TRBJ2-3; D remains ambiguous. This CDR3 has 13 residues. Trimming removed 3 bases at V and 6 bases at J, with 13 bases between. Germline assignment: CDR1 SQVTM and CDR2 ANQGSEA. CDR3 loop: CSVEPTAVDTQYF. CDR3 sequence (DNA): TGCAGCGTTGAGCCAACCGCGGTGGATACGCAGTATTTT.

V usage is TRBV11-1 and J usage is TRBJ2-1; 10 nucleotides line up with TRBD1. V lost 5 bases and J lost 9; bases outside the gene matches: 7. The CDR3 extends over 14 amino acids. Per germline, CDR1 SGHAT and CDR2 FQDESV (reference sequence). CDR3 residues: CASSTGTGAGEQFF. The CDR3 bases are TGTGCCAGCAGCACTGGGACAGGGGCAGGTGAGCAGTTCTTC.

This sequence joins TRBV6-5 and TRBJ1-2; D might be TRBD1 (6 bases). This CDR3 has 15 residues. CDR1 is MNHEY and CDR2 is SVGAGI in the germline V gene. The V gene lost 2 bases and the J gene lost 6 bases, with 16 bases spanning the gap. CDR3 sequence (DNA): TGTGCCAGCAGTTACGCCTTCAGGGGTCGGCATGGCTACACCTTC. Protein: CASSYAFRGRHGYTF.

Only a few counts were recorded for this clonotype. The V call is TRBV20-1, the J call TRBJ2-3; the match to TRBD2 covers 7 bases. Germline CDR1 reads DFQATT; CDR2 reads SNEGSKA (reference sequence). Trimming removed 3 bases from V and 2 bases from J; junction bases left unmatched: 11. This CDR3 spans 16 amino acids. CDR3 protein: CSASGLRGRDTDTQYF. The CDR3 nucleotides are TGCAGTGCTAGCGGCCTACGAGGGAGGGACACAGATACGCAGTATTTT.

This clonotype was seen more than once but under ten times. This chain links TRBV5-1 with TRBJ2-2; D ambiguous. V was trimmed by 1 base and J by 4 bases, leaving 8 bases between them. The CDR3 has 14 amino acids. The germline CDR1 and CDR2 sequences are SGHRS and YFSETQ. CDR3 in amino acids: CASSLFSRTGELFF. The CDR3 DNA sequence: TGCGCCAGCAGCTTGTTTAGCCGCACCGGGGAGCTGTTTTTT.

The rearrangement joins TRBV11-2 to TRBJ2-1; TRBD2 aligns across 7 bases. V lost 0 bases, J lost 3 bases, and 8 bases stayed unmatched. This CDR3 is 17 amino acids long. Germline V gene lookup returns CDR1 SGHAT and CDR2 FQNNGV. The CDR3: CASSLEYGGGIYNEQFF. CDR3 DNA: TGTGCCAGCAGCTTAGAATACGGCGGGGGAATCTACAATGAGCAGTTCTTC.

The V and J genes are TRBV5-1 and TRBJ2-3; 8 positions agree with TRBD1. The V segment lost 0 bases and the J segment 2 bases; nucleotides outside the gene matches: 2. CDR1 and CDR2 from the germline V gene are SGHRS and YFSETQ. This CDR3 is built from 15 residues. In DNA, the CDR3 is TGCGCCAGCAGCTTGGAGACAGGGGTCACAGATACGCAGTATTTT. Its protein is CASSLETGVTDTQYF.

This clonotype has a count of ten or more. V usage is TRBV12-3 or TRBV12-4 and J usage is TRBJ1-4; 8 bases match TRBD1. This CDR3 comprises 13 residues. V gave up 6 bases and J gave up 10 bases; unmatched junction bases: 7. The CDR3 sequence is CASSIETGGKLFF. The CDR3 DNA is TGTGCCAGCAGCATTGAAACAGGGGGAAAACTGTTTTTT.